This T cell receptor (beta chain) was recovered during a study of identical twins. Healthy Caucasians, and only they, were the donors. Study-wide points: Weaker excess twin sharing was observed in beta out-of-frame sequences.

Template switching (which added a universal primer site) was used, and cDNA carried unique molecular identifiers. TCRdb itself ran the 5' RACE reads through MiXCR, one entry per CDR3 protein. The data hold 200,000 to 250,000 distinct CDR3 sequences, with about 7.5% observed a single time. This clonotype was observed many times. As yet, its antigen is unknown. V was cut by 4 bases and J by 2 bases, with 13 bases left in between. Germline V CDR1 and CDR2: SGHRS, YFSETQ. The CDR3 is made up of 15 amino acids. These data were also reused for a study on yellow fever vaccine responses in identical twins.

This TCR came from a woman aged 18-30 years in good health. The rearrangement links TRBV5-1 to TRBJ2-1; D is perhaps TRBD2 (6 bases). The specimen sequenced was CD8+ T cells sorted from blood. Here the CDR3 reads CASSASSAAYNEQFF. The CDR3 bases are TGCGCCAGCAGCGCGTCTAGCGCGGCCTACAATGAGCAGTTCTTC.